The text below deals with one T cell receptor beta chain. Its antigen is undetermined. The sample originates from a study of T cell repertoires in cytomegalovirus infection. V lost 4 bases to trimming and J lost 1 base, with 13 bases between them. Germline V gene data show CDR1 as MGHRA and CDR2 as YSYEKL. The CDR3 runs 15 residues. TCRdb processed the reads anew with MiXCR; each CDR3 protein has one entry. The data hold about a million distinct CDR3 sequences, with roughly 30% observed a single time. This rearrangement joins TRBV4-1 to TRBJ2-5; tentative D call: TRBD2 (6 bases). The sequencing here drew on cultured CD8+ T cells from PBMCs, taken from culture after CMV antigen stimulation. The TCR comes from a human donor in good health (CMV status not recorded). Some clones in this sample may be carry-over from other donors' samples. CDR3 nucleotides: TGCGCCAGCAGCCTCGGGGAGGTCGTCCAAGAGACCCAGTACTTC. It translates to CASSLGEVVQETQYF.